A selection of T cell receptor beta chains follows, all from one sample in a study of cytomegalovirus exposure and HLA in healthy donors. Data came from immunoSEQ multiplex PCR; TCRdb stores just in-frame clones and leaves some out. The profile shows under 300,000 clones, 80% to 90% of them singletons. Source material: PBMCs. The receptors stem from a woman aged 40 to 50 in good health and CMV-seropositive. Each CDR3 is given with its conserved first and last residue. Each record gives: V gene, J gene, clone size, D gene, CDR3 DNA, CDR3 protein. The D gene is left open where the match is weak. Clone size, where shown, is once, few, many, or a class for clones that have expanded.

v_gene: TRBV29-1
j_gene: TRBJ2-1
abundance: -
d_gene: -
CDR3nt: TGCAGCGTTGATCCGGGGACTCCCTCGGGGAATGAGCAGTTCTTC
CDR3aa: CSVDPGTPSGNEQFF

v_gene: TRBV5-6
j_gene: TRBJ1-4
abundance: -
d_gene: TRBD1
CDR3nt: TGTGCCAGCAGCCACAGGGGAACTAATGAAAAACTGTTTTTT
CDR3aa: CASSHRGTNEKLFF

v_gene: TRBV28
j_gene: TRBJ2-1
abundance: -
d_gene: TRBD2
CDR3nt: TGTGCCAGCATCCCTTGGGGCGGGAGCCACAATGAGCAGTTCTTC
CDR3aa: CASIPWGGSHNEQFF

v_gene: TRBV29-1
j_gene: TRBJ1-1
abundance: -
d_gene: -
CDR3nt: TGCAGCGTGACCCGGGGGGTGAACACTGAAGCTTTCTTT
CDR3aa: CSVTRGVNTEAFF

v_gene: TRBV7-5
j_gene: TRBJ2-7
abundance: -
d_gene: -
CDR3nt: TGTGCCAGAAGCTTAGCGGGAGCCGGAGACGAGCAGTACTTC
CDR3aa: CARSLAGAGDEQYF

v_gene: TRBV7-6
j_gene: TRBJ2-5
abundance: -
d_gene: -
CDR3nt: TGTGCCAGCAGCCACCCGGGGGGCGGCAACGAGACCCAGTACTTC
CDR3aa: CASSHPGGGNETQYF

v_gene: TRBV19
j_gene: TRBJ1-5
abundance: -
d_gene: TRBD1
CDR3nt: TGTGCCACCTGGACAGGGGTTAGCAATCAGCCCCAGCATTTT
CDR3aa: CATWTGVSNQPQHF

v_gene: TRBV6-4
j_gene: TRBJ2-1
abundance: -
d_gene: TRBD2
CDR3nt: TGTGCCAGCAGTGAAAGGACTAGCGGGATAATATCCTACAATGAGCAGTTCTTC
CDR3aa: CASSERTSGIISYNEQFF

v_gene: TRBV7-2
j_gene: TRBJ2-7
abundance: few
d_gene: -
CDR3nt: TGTGCCAGCAGCTTAGGAGGCGTTTACGAGCAGTACTTC
CDR3aa: CASSLGGVYEQYF

v_gene: TRBV5-1
j_gene: TRBJ1-6
abundance: -
d_gene: TRBD1
CDR3nt: TGCGCCAGCAGCTTTTTTCCGGGACAGGGTACACCCCTCCACTTT
CDR3aa: CASSFFPGQGTPLHF

v_gene: TRBV30
j_gene: TRBJ1-1
abundance: -
d_gene: TRBD1
CDR3nt: TGTGCCTGGAGCCGACAGGGGGCCCCGGGAGCTTTCTTT
CDR3aa: CAWSRQGAPGAFF

v_gene: TRBV18
j_gene: TRBJ1-1
abundance: -
d_gene: -
CDR3nt: TGTGCCAGCTCACCAGGACTCTTCGACACTGAAGCTTTCTTT
CDR3aa: CASSPGLFDTEAFF

v_gene: TRBV7-2
j_gene: TRBJ1-1
abundance: -
d_gene: TRBD1
CDR3nt: TGTGCCAGCACCACTCGGACAGGGGAGTCAAACACTGAAGCTTTCTTT
CDR3aa: CASTTRTGESNTEAFF

v_gene: TRBV28
j_gene: TRBJ2-1
abundance: -
d_gene: TRBD2
CDR3nt: TGTGCCAGCGATACTAACCGGGACTACTCCTACAATGAGCAGTTCTTC
CDR3aa: CASDTNRDYSYNEQFF

v_gene: TRBV11-3
j_gene: TRBJ2-1
abundance: -
d_gene: TRBD2
CDR3nt: TGTGCCAGCAGCGCGCGCTCTAGCGGGAGTTACAATGAGCAGTTCTTC
CDR3aa: CASSARSSGSYNEQFF

v_gene: TRBV27
j_gene: TRBJ1-3
abundance: -
d_gene: -
CDR3nt: TGTGCCAGCAGTCCCCACAGGCAGAGCTCTGGAAACACCATATATTTT
CDR3aa: CASSPHRQSSGNTIYF

v_gene: TRBV7-8
j_gene: TRBJ1-4
abundance: -
d_gene: TRBD1
CDR3nt: TGTGCCAGCAGCACCCGACAGGGGAGGAATGAAAAACTGTTTTTT
CDR3aa: CASSTRQGRNEKLFF

v_gene: TRBV9
j_gene: TRBJ1-2
abundance: -
d_gene: -
CDR3nt: TGTGCCAGCAGCGTAGGGCCCAGGCAGCTCAGGGCGAAGGATGGCTACACCTTC
CDR3aa: CASSVGPRQLRAKDGYTF

v_gene: TRBV9
j_gene: TRBJ2-1
abundance: -
d_gene: -
CDR3nt: TGTGCCAGCAGCCCCGATGGGGGGATGGGCAATGAGCAGTTCTTC
CDR3aa: CASSPDGGMGNEQFF

v_gene: TRBV5-6
j_gene: TRBJ2-1
abundance: -
d_gene: -
CDR3nt: TGTGCCAGCAGCTTTTGGGGCGAGTCGTACAATGAGCAGTTCTTC
CDR3aa: CASSFWGESYNEQFF

v_gene: TRBV21-1
j_gene: TRBJ2-7
abundance: -
d_gene: -
CDR3nt: TGTGCCAGCAGCCGACGACCGGGCCAGTGGGGCCACGAGCAGTACTTC
CDR3aa: CASSRRPGQWGHEQYF

v_gene: TRBV2
j_gene: TRBJ2-7
abundance: -
d_gene: -
CDR3nt: TGTGCCAGCAAATACAGCCTCTACGAGCAGTACTTC
CDR3aa: CASKYSLYEQYF

v_gene: TRBV30
j_gene: TRBJ2-1
abundance: -
d_gene: TRBD2
CDR3nt: TGTGCCTGGAGACTAGGACTAGGGGATAGGGATGAGCAGTTCTTC
CDR3aa: CAWRLGLGDRDEQFF

v_gene: TRBV19
j_gene: TRBJ1-2
abundance: -
d_gene: TRBD1
CDR3nt: TGTGCCAGTAGTCCGACAGGGACCGCTGGGGGCTACACCTTC
CDR3aa: CASSPTGTAGGYTF

v_gene: TRBV4-1
j_gene: TRBJ2-1
abundance: -
d_gene: TRBD2
CDR3nt: TGCGCCAGCAGCCAAGATTGGAGACTAGCGGGAGGGAGTAATGAGCAGTTCTTC
CDR3aa: CASSQDWRLAGGSNEQFF

v_gene: TRBV27
j_gene: TRBJ2-7
abundance: -
d_gene: -
CDR3nt: TGTGCCAGCAGCGTCACCGGGACTAAAGGGGGTGAGCAGTACTTC
CDR3aa: CASSVTGTKGGEQYF

v_gene: TRBV7-7
j_gene: TRBJ2-7
abundance: -
d_gene: TRBD2
CDR3nt: TGTGCCAGCAGCCCGGGACTAGCGGGCTCCTACGAGCAGTACTTC
CDR3aa: CASSPGLAGSYEQYF

v_gene: TRBV6-5
j_gene: TRBJ2-7
abundance: -
d_gene: -
CDR3nt: TGTGCCAGCAGTTACGATTACAGGCAAACCTACGAGCAGTACTTC
CDR3aa: CASSYDYRQTYEQYF

v_gene: TRBV30
j_gene: TRBJ2-7
abundance: -
d_gene: -
CDR3nt: TGTGCCTGGAGTTTAACCGGGATCTCCTACGAGCAGTACTTC
CDR3aa: CAWSLTGISYEQYF

v_gene: TRBV11-3
j_gene: TRBJ2-7
abundance: -
d_gene: TRBD1
CDR3nt: TGTGCCAGCAGCATATGGACAGGGGGAACCTACGAGCAGTACTTC
CDR3aa: CASSIWTGGTYEQYF

v_gene: TRBV2
j_gene: TRBJ2-3
abundance: -
d_gene: TRBD1
CDR3nt: TGTGCCAGCAGGACAGGGACAGGGGGCACAGATACGCAGTATTTT
CDR3aa: CASRTGTGGTDTQYF

v_gene: TRBV6-6
j_gene: TRBJ1-5
abundance: -
d_gene: -
CDR3nt: TGTGCCAGCACCGCCAACGACGGGTCGGCCCAGCATTTT
CDR3aa: CASTANDGSAQHF

v_gene: TRBV5-1
j_gene: TRBJ2-1
abundance: -
d_gene: TRBD2
CDR3nt: TGCGCCAGCACCCCGGGTAGCGGGAGCTTCAATGAGCAGTTCTTC
CDR3aa: CASTPGSGSFNEQFF

v_gene: TRBV2
j_gene: TRBJ2-3
abundance: -
d_gene: TRBD2
CDR3nt: TGTGCCAGCAGCCGATGGACTAGCAGTGTAGATACGCAGTATTTT
CDR3aa: CASSRWTSSVDTQYF

v_gene: TRBV7-2
j_gene: TRBJ2-1
abundance: -
d_gene: TRBD2
CDR3nt: TGTGCCAGCAGCTTGTTTGGTAGCGGGATGAATGAGCAGTTCTTC
CDR3aa: CASSLFGSGMNEQFF

v_gene: TRBV7-9
j_gene: TRBJ2-2
abundance: few
d_gene: -
CDR3nt: TGTGCCAGCAGCCCCCCCGGCGGGAAAAACACCGGGGAGCTGTTTTTT
CDR3aa: CASSPPGGKNTGELFF

v_gene: TRBV10-3
j_gene: TRBJ2-3
abundance: -
d_gene: -
CDR3nt: TGTGCCATCAGTGATCCTGCTAGGCCCATTAATACGCAGTATTTT
CDR3aa: CAISDPARPINTQYF

v_gene: TRBV29-1
j_gene: TRBJ1-2
abundance: -
d_gene: TRBD1
CDR3nt: TGCAGCGTGCCAGCGGGACAGGGGATATCTGACTATGGCTACACCTTC
CDR3aa: CSVPAGQGISDYGYTF